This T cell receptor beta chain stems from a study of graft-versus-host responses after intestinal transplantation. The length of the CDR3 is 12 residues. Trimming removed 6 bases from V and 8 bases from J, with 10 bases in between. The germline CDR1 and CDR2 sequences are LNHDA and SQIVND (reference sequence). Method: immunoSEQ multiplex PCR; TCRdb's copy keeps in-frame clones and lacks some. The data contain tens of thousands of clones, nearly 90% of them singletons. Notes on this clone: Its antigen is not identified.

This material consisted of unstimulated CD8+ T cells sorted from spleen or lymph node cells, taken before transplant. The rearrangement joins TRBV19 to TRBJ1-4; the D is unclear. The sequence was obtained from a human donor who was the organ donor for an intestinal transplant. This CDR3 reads CASSLGGEKLFF. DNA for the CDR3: TGTGCCAGTAGCTTGGGAGGGGAAAAACTGTTTTTT.